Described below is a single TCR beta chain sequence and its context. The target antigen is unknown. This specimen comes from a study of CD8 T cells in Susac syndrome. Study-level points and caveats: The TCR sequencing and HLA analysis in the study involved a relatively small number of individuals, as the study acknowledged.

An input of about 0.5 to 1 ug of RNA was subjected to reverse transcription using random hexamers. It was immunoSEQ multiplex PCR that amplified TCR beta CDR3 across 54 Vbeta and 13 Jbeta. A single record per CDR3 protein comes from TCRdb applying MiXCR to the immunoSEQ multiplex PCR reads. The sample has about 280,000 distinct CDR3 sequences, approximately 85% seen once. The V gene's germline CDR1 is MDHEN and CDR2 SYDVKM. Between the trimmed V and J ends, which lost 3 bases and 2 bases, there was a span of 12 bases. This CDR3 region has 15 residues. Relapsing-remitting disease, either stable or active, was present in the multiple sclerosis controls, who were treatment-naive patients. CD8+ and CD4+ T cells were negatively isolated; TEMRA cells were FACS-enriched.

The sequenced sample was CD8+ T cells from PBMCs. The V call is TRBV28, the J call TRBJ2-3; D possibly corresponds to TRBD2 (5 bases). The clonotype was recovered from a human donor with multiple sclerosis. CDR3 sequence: CASSLTGITTDTQYF. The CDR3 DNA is TGTGCCAGCAGTTTGACCGGGATAACCACAGATACGCAGTATTTT.